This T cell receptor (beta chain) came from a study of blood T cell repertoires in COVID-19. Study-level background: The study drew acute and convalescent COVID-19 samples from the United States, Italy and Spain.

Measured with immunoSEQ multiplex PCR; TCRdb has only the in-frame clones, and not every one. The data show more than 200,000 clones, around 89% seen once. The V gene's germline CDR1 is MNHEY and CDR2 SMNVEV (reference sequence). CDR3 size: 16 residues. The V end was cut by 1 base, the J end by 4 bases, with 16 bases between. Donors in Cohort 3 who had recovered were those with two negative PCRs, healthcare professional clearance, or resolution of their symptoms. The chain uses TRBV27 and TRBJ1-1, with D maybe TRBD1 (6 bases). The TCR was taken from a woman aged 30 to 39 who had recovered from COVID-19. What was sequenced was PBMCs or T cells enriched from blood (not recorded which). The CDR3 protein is CASSLWGQGIGTEAFF. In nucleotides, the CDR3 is TGTGCCAGCAGTTTATGGGGGCAGGGGATCGGCACTGAAGCTTTCTTT.